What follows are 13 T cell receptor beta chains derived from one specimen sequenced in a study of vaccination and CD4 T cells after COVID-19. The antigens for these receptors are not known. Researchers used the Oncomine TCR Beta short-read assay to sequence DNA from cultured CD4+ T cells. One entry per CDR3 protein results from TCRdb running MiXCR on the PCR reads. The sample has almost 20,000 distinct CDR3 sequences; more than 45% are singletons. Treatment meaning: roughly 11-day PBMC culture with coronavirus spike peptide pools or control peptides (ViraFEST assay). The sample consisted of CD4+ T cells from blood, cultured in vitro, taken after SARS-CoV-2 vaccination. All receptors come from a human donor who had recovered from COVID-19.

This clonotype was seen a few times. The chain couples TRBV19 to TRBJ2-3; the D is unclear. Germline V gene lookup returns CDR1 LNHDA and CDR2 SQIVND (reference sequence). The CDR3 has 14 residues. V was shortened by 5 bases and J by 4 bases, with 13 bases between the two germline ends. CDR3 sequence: CASSLPFPPDTQYF. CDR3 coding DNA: TGTGCCAGTAGTCTTCCTTTCCCTCCAGATACGCAGTATTTT.

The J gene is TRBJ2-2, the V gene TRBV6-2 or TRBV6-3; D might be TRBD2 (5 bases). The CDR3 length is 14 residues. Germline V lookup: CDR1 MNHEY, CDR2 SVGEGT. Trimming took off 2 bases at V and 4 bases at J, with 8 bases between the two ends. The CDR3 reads CASSYGRATGELFF. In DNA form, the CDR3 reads TGTGCCAGCAGTTACGGGCGGGCCACCGGGGAGCTGTTTTTT.

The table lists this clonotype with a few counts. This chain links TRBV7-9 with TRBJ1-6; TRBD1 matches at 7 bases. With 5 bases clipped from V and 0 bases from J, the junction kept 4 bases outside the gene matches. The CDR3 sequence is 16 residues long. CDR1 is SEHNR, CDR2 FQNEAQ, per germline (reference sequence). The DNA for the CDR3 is TGTGCCAGCAGCCTCAGGGGGAGCTCCTATAATTCACCCCTCCACTTT. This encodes CASSLRGSSYNSPLHF.

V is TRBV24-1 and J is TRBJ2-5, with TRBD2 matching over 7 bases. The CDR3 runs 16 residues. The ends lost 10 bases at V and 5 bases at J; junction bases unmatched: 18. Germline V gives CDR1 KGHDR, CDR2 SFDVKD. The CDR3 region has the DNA TGTGCCACTAGTCACGGGAGGACTCCTTGGGAGGAGACCCAGTACTTC. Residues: CATSHGRTPWEETQYF.

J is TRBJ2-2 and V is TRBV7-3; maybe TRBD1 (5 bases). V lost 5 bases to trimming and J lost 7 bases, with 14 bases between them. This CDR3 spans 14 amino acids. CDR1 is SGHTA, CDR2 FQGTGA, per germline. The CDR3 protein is CASSQWQGGGELFF. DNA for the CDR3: TGTGCCAGCAGCCAATGGCAGGGCGGCGGGGAGCTGTTTTTT.

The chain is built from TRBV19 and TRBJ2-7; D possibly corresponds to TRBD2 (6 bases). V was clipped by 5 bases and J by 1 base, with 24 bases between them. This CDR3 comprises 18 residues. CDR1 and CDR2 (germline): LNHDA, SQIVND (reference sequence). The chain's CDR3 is CASSPRRGRDGGSYEQYF. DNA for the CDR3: TGTGCCAGTAGTCCCCGTAGAGGGCGGGACGGAGGATCCTACGAGCAGTACTTC.

The CDR3 nucleotides read TGTGCCAGCAGCCCAAGGGTAGGACCGGGGATTGTCCAAGAGACCCAGTACTTC. Its protein product is CASSPRVGPGIVQETQYF. The J gene is TRBJ2-5, the V gene TRBV7-8, with D possibly being TRBD2 (5 bases). This CDR3 is built from 18 residues. The V gene lost 5 bases and the J gene lost 1 base, with 23 bases spanning the gap. Germline CDR1 is SGHVS and CDR2 is FQNEAQ.

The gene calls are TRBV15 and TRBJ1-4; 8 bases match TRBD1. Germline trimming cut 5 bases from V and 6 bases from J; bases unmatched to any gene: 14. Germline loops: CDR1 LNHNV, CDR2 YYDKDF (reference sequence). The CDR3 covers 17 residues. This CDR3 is CATSPGRAGQGDEKLFF. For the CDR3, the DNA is TGTGCCACCAGCCCTGGAAGGGCTGGACAGGGAGATGAAAAACTGTTTTTT.

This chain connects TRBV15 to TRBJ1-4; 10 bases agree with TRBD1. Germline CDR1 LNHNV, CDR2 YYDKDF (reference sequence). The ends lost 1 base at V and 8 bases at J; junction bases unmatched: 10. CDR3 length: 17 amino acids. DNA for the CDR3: TGTGCCACCAGCAGAGCCGGGACAGGGGCCATAGGGGAAAAACTGTTTTTT. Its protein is CATSRAGTGAIGEKLFF.

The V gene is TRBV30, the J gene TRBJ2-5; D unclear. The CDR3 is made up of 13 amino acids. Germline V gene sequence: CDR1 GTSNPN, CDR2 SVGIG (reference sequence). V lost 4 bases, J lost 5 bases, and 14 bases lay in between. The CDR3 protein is CAWNPRVGETQYF. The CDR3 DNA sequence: TGTGCCTGGAACCCTCGGGTCGGGGAGACCCAGTACTTC.

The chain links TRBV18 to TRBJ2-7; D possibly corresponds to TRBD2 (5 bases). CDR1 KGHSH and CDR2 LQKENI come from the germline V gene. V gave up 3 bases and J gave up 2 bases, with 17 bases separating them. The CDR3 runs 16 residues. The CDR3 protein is CASSPMMAGAAYEQYF. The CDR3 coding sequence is TGTGCCAGCTCACCTATGATGGCAGGAGCGGCCTACGAGCAGTACTTC.

The CDR3 reads CASSLSRGSNQPQHF. The CDR3 region has the DNA TGTGCCAGCAGTTTATCTAGAGGAAGCAATCAGCCCCAGCATTTT. The V gene is TRBV27, the J gene TRBJ1-5, with unresolved D. The length of the CDR3 is 15 residues. The V end lost 0 bases, the J end lost 1 base, and 7 bases lay between the germline ends. Looked up from germline, CDR1 is MNHEY and CDR2 is SMNVEV (reference sequence).

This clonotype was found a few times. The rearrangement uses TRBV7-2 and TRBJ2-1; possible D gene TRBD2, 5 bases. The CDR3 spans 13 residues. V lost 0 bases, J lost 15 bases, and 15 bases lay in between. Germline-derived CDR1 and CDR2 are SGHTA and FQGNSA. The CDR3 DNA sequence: TGTGCCAGCAGCTTAGCGGGAGCCCCGTTCGCGTTCTTC. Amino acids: CASSLAGAPFAFF.